This T cell receptor (beta chain) was sequenced in a study of blood T cell repertoires in COVID-19 (dated by TCRdb to 2020 to 2022). For the wider study: Collaborator samples came from the United States, Italy and Spain and covered acute and convalescent phases of COVID-19. The prospective study material was composed of cDNA or gDNA derived from T cells, B-cell-depleted T cells, or PBMCs. The dataset comprised deeply sampled blood TCRbeta repertoires from subjects exposed to, actively infected with, or recovered from COVID-19. The repertoires were released in a freely available public database intended as a resource for research on the immune response to SARS-CoV-2. The samples were drawn from two sources: the first 160 participants of the ongoing ImmuneRACE study, and fewer than 1,500 subjects contributed by 6 global collaborators. The sample metadata nearly always contained a de-identified subject ID, COVID-19 status, age in years and sex. HLA class I and class II types, where available, came from metadata supplied by the sample provider rather than from assay-based typing. The investigation overall reported the following: The quantity of clinical and demographic metadata differed by source and by participant and was supplied without curation.

On this clone: What antigen it recognizes has not been identified. No per-base quality is available; no much larger clone lies one base away.

Per the germline V gene, MDHEN is the CDR1 and SYDVKM is the CDR2. V is trimmed back by 3 bases and J by 6 bases, and the junction contains 3 bases that no gene match accounts for. The CDR3 measures 14 amino acids from cysteine to phenylalanine. Only the CDR3 DNA stays, 42 bases, in frame from base 1. Enrolling through a virtual design, the prospective study's participants ranged in age from roughly 18 to 90 years and lived across some 22 United States geographic areas. In the prospective study, participants were assigned to cohorts based on the clinical history participants reported in a screening survey and a study questionnaire. For ImmuneRACE Cohort 3, a participant was defined as recovered based on two consecutive negative NP/OP PCR tests, clearance by a healthcare professional, or resolution of symptoms. Each participant in the prospective study had whole blood, serum and a nasopharyngeal or oropharyngeal swab collected by mobile phlebotomists. Prospective study participants could optionally give additional blood draws and questionnaires over an approximately two-month period. Before DNA extraction, prospective study blood samples were shipped either frozen or at room temperature.

TCRbeta CDR3 regions were amplified from genomic DNA using the immunoSEQ Assay, a bias-controlled multiplex PCR. As for the original processing: Nucleated cell counts per sample were estimated from amplification of reference gene primers within the assay. To quantify the absolute abundance of each unique TCRbeta CDR3 rearrangement, sequence reads were collapsed and filtered. For each sample, productive Simpson clonality was calculated as the square root of Simpson's diversity index over productive rearrangements. TCRdb holds this immuneACCESS table with in-frame rearrangements only. Some clones are missing; in checked studies, unresolved V genes explain under half, and the rest has no known cause. V and J calls plus clone size are reproduced from that table; the DNA served to infer D and trimming. The table for this sample lists 200,000 to 250,000 clones; 65% to 85% of them were counted only once. The ten top clones hold 6.8% of the sample.

Recombination joined TRBV28 with TRBJ2-1; 9 nucleotides in the junction match TRBD2. The sequenced material came from PBMCs or T cells enriched from blood (not recorded which). This TCR derives from a woman between 40 and 55 years old who had recovered from COVID-19. Read as DNA, the sequence is TGTGCCAGCAGTTTGGGACTAGCCGGCAATGAGCAGTTCTTC. Its protein product is CASSLGLAGNEQFF.